This entry lists 2 T cell receptor beta chains sequenced from one sample in a study of blood T cell repertoires in COVID-19. Some clones are missing from TCRdb's copy, which holds only in-frame ones; the method was immunoSEQ multiplex PCR. This table holds over 120,000 clones, over 65% found once. Sequences were obtained from peripheral blood. Every receptor here comes from an elderly woman with active or convalescent COVID-19.

V and J are TRBV7-2 and TRBJ1-1; D call uncertain. CDR1 is SGHTA and CDR2 is FQGNSA in the germline V gene. The CDR3 is 14 amino acids. V lost 5 bases and J 1 base, leaving 11 bases between the germline ends. The CDR3 DNA sequence: TGTGCCAGCAGCCCCCAACCACAGAACACTGAAGCTTTCTTT. This encodes CASSPQPQNTEAFF.

V is TRBV30 and J is TRBJ2-3; 8 nucleotides agree with TRBD2. The CDR3 is 14 amino acids. The germline V gene has CDR1 GTSNPN and CDR2 SVGIG (reference sequence). With 0 bases clipped from V and 6 bases from J, the junction kept 5 bases outside the gene matches. The CDR3 region has the DNA TGTGCCTGGAGTGTAACGGGGGGGGCCGATACGCAGTATTTT. It yields the protein CAWSVTGGADTQYF.